The 8 T cell receptor beta chains reported below all come from one sample, sequenced in a study of cytomegalovirus exposure and HLA in healthy donors (dated 2017 in TCRdb). Preparation of the library involved the immunoSEQ multiplex PCR assay. For the multiplex PCR, a mixture combining 60 forward primers for TCR Vbeta segments and 13 reverse primers for TCR Jbeta segments was used. TCRdb obtained this table from immuneACCESS and retained in-frame rearrangements with V and J assigned. These tables miss some clones; where compared with another copy, unresolved V genes account for less than half of the shortfall, and the remainder is unexplained. The sample's records list about 110,000 clones. Under 7% of the sample is taken by the ten largest. The sequencing input was PBMCs. These receptors were obtained from a man between 35 and 55 years old in good health and CMV-seropositive.

The chain carries TRBV5-1 and TRBJ2-3; 14 nucleotides line up with TRBD2. The CDR3 sequence is 18 residues long. CDR1 SGHRS and CDR2 YFSETQ come from the germline V gene. The ends lost 0 bases at V and 3 bases at J; junction bases unmatched: 6. The DNA of the CDR3 is TGCGCCAGCAGCTTGGCCGGACTAGCGGGAGGAGGGACAGATACGCAGTATTTT. Encoded protein: CASSLAGLAGGGTDTQYF.

The V call is TRBV15, the J call TRBJ1-3; TRBD1 agrees at 9 bases. There are 17 residues in the CDR3. Trimming took 1 base from V and 1 from J; bases not matched to a gene: 5. Germline CDR1 is LNHNV and CDR2 is YYDKDF (reference sequence). The CDR3 is CATSRAGQGLSGNTIYF. The CDR3 DNA sequence: TGTGCCACCAGCAGAGCCGGACAGGGGCTTTCTGGAAACACCATATATTTT.

The chain employs TRBV9 and TRBJ2-2; 7 bases agree with TRBD1. This CDR3 is built from 18 residues. CDR1 is SGDLS and CDR2 is YYNGEE in the germline V gene. With V trimmed by 3 bases and J by 2 bases, 13 bases remained unmatched. CDR3 region: CASSARITGVRNTGELFF. The CDR3 region has the DNA TGTGCCAGCAGCGCCCGAATCACAGGGGTCCGAAACACCGGGGAGCTGTTTTTT.

The chain has TRBV2 and TRBJ1-1; D is possibly TRBD1 (5 bases). V lost 4 bases and J 4 bases, leaving 13 bases between the germline ends. Germline CDR1 SNHLY, CDR2 FYNNEI. The CDR3 spans 14 residues. The CDR3 coding sequence is TGTGCCAGCAGTGGGACGCCGGGGGGCACTGAAGCTTTCTTT. Protein product: CASSGTPGGTEAFF.

The chain recombines TRBV28 with TRBJ2-7; 13 bases are shared with TRBD2. CDR3 size: 19 residues. The trim removed 8 bases at V and 2 bases at J, leaving 18 bases unmatched. Per germline, CDR1 MDHEN and CDR2 SYDVKM. CDR3: CASGENLRTSGRQTYEQYF. CDR3 coding DNA: TGTGCCAGCGGAGAAAACCTTAGGACTAGCGGGAGACAAACCTACGAGCAGTACTTC.

The rearrangement joins TRBV18 to TRBJ2-1; tentatively, D is TRBD2 (6 bases). The V end lost 3 bases, the J end lost 8 bases, and 8 bases lay between the germline ends. The CDR3 consists of 12 residues. Germline CDR1 is KGHSH and CDR2 is LQKENI. In nucleotides, the CDR3 is TGTGCCAGCTCACCCAGGGAGGATGAGCAGTTCTTC. It translates to CASSPREDEQFF.

The chain links TRBV7-8 to TRBJ2-5, with TRBD2 as a possible D gene (5 bases). The DNA end is more similar to TRBJ2-7, so the J call may be wrong. CDR1 SGHVS and CDR2 FQNEAQ come from the germline V gene. This CDR3 contains 13 residues. The CDR3 region is CASSLEDSSEQYF. Here the CDR3 DNA reads TGTGCCAGCAGCTTAGAGGACTCCAGCGAGCAGTACTTC.

The rearrangement links TRBV18 to TRBJ2-5; possibly TRBD2 for D (5 bases). The J call may be incorrect, as the DNA end agrees better with TRBJ2-7. CDR1 and CDR2 from the germline V gene are KGHSH and LQKENI. The CDR3 has 16 amino acids. The CDR3 here is CASSPTPMGSSYEQYF. The CDR3 coding sequence is TGTGCCAGCTCACCTACCCCTATGGGGAGCTCCTACGAGCAGTACTTC.